The 10 T cell receptor beta chains below come from one sample, sequenced in a study of blood T cell repertoires in COVID-19. Repertoires were generated with immunoSEQ multiplex PCR, while TCRdb's copy carries only in-frame clones and drops some. The sample lists 110,000 to 150,000 clones, 65% to 85% occurring once. The sample consisted of peripheral blood. The receptors were sampled from a man aged 45-65 years with active or convalescent COVID-19.

The rearrangement uses TRBV10-1 and TRBJ1-1; 7 bases are a match to TRBD1. Trimming took 2 bases from V and 2 from J; bases not matched to a gene: 14. This CDR3 is 18 amino acids long. From germline, CDR1 is WNHNN and CDR2 SYGVQD (reference sequence). CDR3 in amino acids: CASSEPGQEGGLNTEAFF. The CDR3 nucleotides read TGCGCCAGCAGTGAGCCTGGACAGGAGGGTGGTTTAAACACTGAAGCTTTCTTT.

V usage is TRBV19 and J usage is TRBJ2-4, with D possibly TRBD1 on 6 matching bases. Per germline, CDR1 LNHDA and CDR2 SQIVND (reference sequence). This CDR3 is built from 15 residues. V lost 0 bases to trimming and J lost 5 bases, with 11 bases between them. The CDR3 loop is CASSIDRGWQNIQYF. In DNA form, the CDR3 reads TGTGCCAGTAGTATAGATAGGGGGTGGCAAAACATTCAGTACTTC.

The count of this clone is one. V is TRBV2 and J is TRBJ2-5; 14 positions match TRBD2. Germline values: CDR1 SNHLY, CDR2 FYNNEI. With V trimmed by 5 bases and J by 5 bases, 4 bases remained unmatched. This CDR3 has 15 amino acids. CDR3 in DNA: TGTGCCAGCAGTAGGACTAGCGGGAGGCACGAGACCCAGTACTTC. Amino acids: CASSRTSGRHETQYF.

The CDR3 coding sequence is TGTGCCAGCAGCAAAGAGAGACAGGGGTCTTCCTACGAGCAGTACTTC. Its protein product is CASSKERQGSSYEQYF. The chain uses TRBV21-1 and TRBJ2-7; TRBD1 is taken as the D call from the table, unchecked against the DNA. TRBV21-1 represents a pseudogene. The CDR3 contains 16 residues.

The chain carries TRBV11-2 and TRBJ2-3; no clear D gene. Per germline, CDR1 SGHAT and CDR2 FQNNGV. The length of the CDR3 is 15 residues. The ends were cut back, 0 bases at V and 2 bases at J, with 9 bases in the middle. The CDR3 coding sequence is TGTGCCAGCAGCTTAGATGGGCAGGCCACAGATACGCAGTATTTT. It yields the protein CASSLDGQATDTQYF.

This clone has a single count. The rearrangement joins TRBV5-4 to TRBJ2-7; 7 bases fit TRBD1. Germline trimming cut 2 bases from V and 2 bases from J; bases unmatched to any gene: 4. CDR1 and CDR2 (germline): SGHNT, YYREEE (reference sequence). The CDR3 spans 14 residues. The CDR3 sequence: CASSFRGSPYEQYF. Here the CDR3 DNA reads TGTGCCAGCAGCTTCAGGGGGTCTCCCTACGAGCAGTACTTC. Full variable domain (missing parts from reference TRBV5-4 and TRBJ2-7): ETGVTQSPTHLIKTRGQQVTLRCSSQSGHNTVSWYQQALGQGPQFIFQYYREEENGRGNFPPRFSGLQFPNYSSELNVNALELDDSALYLCASSFRGSPYEQYFGPGTRLTVT.

This clone was seen only a few times. The chain recombines TRBV7-9 with TRBJ2-7, with 7 bases identical to TRBD2. This CDR3 spans 14 amino acids. V shed 5 bases and J 4 bases; nucleotides not matched to a gene: 8. Germline V lookup: CDR1 SEHNR, CDR2 FQNEAQ (reference sequence). CDR3 in DNA: TGTGCCAGCAGCCTCCCGACTAGCTGGTACGAGCAGTACTTC. The encoded protein is CASSLPTSWYEQYF.

The chain couples TRBV4-2 to TRBJ2-5, with no clear D. The CDR3 runs to 15 residues. CDR1 is LGHNA, CDR2 YNFKEQ, per germline. V was clipped by 6 bases and J by 1 base, with 15 bases between them. The CDR3 loop reads CASSPPTERQETQYF. CDR3 sequence (DNA): TGTGCCAGCAGTCCTCCCACAGAACGCCAAGAGACCCAGTACTTC.

The V call is TRBV6-1, the J call TRBJ2-7; TRBD2 aligns across 7 bases. J was trimmed by 0 bases and V by 3 bases; bases with no gene match: 5. The CDR3 runs 15 residues. Per the germline V gene, CDR1 is MNHNS and CDR2 is SASEGT. The CDR3 protein is CASSERGSSSYEQYF. CDR3 nucleotide sequence: TGTGCCAGCAGTGAGCGGGGGTCCTCCTCCTACGAGCAGTACTTC.

This clone occurred many times. The rearrangement links TRBV19 to TRBJ2-1, with TRBD2 matching 12 bases. The CDR3 runs to 17 residues. Per the germline V gene, CDR1 is LNHDA and CDR2 is SQIVND (reference sequence). V lost 6 bases and J lost 6; bases outside the gene matches: 12. This CDR3 is CASSQSGWGLAGNEQFF. As DNA, the CDR3 is TGTGCCAGTAGCCAATCTGGTTGGGGACTAGCGGGCAATGAGCAGTTCTTC.